The clone carrying this TCR beta chain has just a few counts. Via MiXCR, TCRdb re-called the 5' RACE reads, giving one row per CDR3 protein. The data contain more than 450,000 distinct CDR3 sequences, 20% to 25% of them singletons. The sample is drawn from a study of T cells after yellow fever vaccination. V dropped 0 bases and J dropped 7 bases, with 15 bases sitting between them. The germline V gene has CDR1 LGHDT and CDR2 YNNKEL (reference sequence). This CDR3 region has 16 residues. The starting material was PBMCs, obtained less than 25 days after the first yellow fever vaccination. The chain combines TRBV3-1 with TRBJ2-2; perhaps TRBD2 as D (5 bases). This receptor was taken from a man aged 18 to 29 who received the YFV17D yellow fever vaccine. CDR3 protein: CASSQDHRGGGGELFF. CDR3 DNA: TGTGCCAGCAGCCAAGATCATCGGGGTGGAGGCGGGGAGCTGTTTTTT.